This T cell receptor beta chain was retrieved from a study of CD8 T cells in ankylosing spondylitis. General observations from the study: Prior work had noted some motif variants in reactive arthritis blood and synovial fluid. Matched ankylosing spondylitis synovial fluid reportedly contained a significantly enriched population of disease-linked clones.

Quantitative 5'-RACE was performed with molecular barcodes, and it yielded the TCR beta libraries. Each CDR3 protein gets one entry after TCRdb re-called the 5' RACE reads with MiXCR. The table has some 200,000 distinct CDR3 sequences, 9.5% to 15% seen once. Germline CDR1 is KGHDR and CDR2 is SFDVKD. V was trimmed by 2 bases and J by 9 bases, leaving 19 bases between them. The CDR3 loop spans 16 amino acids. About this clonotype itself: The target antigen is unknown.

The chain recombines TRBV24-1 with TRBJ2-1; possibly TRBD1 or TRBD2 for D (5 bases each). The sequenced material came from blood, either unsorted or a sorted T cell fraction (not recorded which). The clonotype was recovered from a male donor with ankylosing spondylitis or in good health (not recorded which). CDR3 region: CATSDSRDLQLREQFF. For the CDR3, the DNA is TGTGCCACCAGTGATTCCCGGGACCTACAACTCCGTGAGCAGTTCTTC.